This entry concerns a single T cell receptor (beta chain). Trimming cost V 1 base and J 10 bases; bases outside gene matches: 7. This CDR3 is built from 15 residues. Germline CDR1 SGHVS, CDR2 FQNEAQ. This specimen belongs to a study of blood T cell repertoires in COVID-19. At the level of the study: Material from acute and convalescent COVID-19 was sourced from the United States, Italy and Spain. PBMCs, B-cell-depleted T cells, or T cells provided the cDNA or gDNA that made up the material.

In the original analysis: By means of reference gene primer amplification, nucleated cell counts were estimated. The repertoire was sequenced with immunoSEQ multiplex PCR; TCRdb's copy has only in-frame clones and lacks some. For V, J and clone size, that table is used; D and trimming come from the DNA. The sample includes some 250,000 clones, about nine tenths of them seen just once. Recruitment covered about two dozen US areas and drew participants whose ages spanned roughly 18 to 90 years. This chain uses TRBV7-8 with TRBJ1-6; TRBD1 matches at 7 bases. This TCR was recovered from a man aged 18 to 35 who had recovered from COVID-19. The sample consisted of PBMCs or T cells enriched from blood (not recorded which). The CDR3 nucleotides are TGTGCCAGCAGCTTAGAAGGGGGCGCGTCGTCACCCCTCCACTTT. This translates into CASSLEGGASSPLHF.